Below are 22 T cell receptor beta chains sequenced from a single sample in a study of regulatory T cells in long-lasting Graves disease. Described time point: persistent/refractory GD, antithyroid drugs over 5 years with positive TRAb. The TCR library used RNA extracted from PBMCs. Arm-PCR of CDR3 regions and iRepertoire HTBI primers were the basis on which TCR beta libraries were built. TCRdb reanalysed the multiplex PCR reads using MiXCR and keeps one entry per CDR3 protein. Of 700,000 or so distinct CDR3 sequences in the sample, 30% were seen once. The sequences come from peripheral blood mononuclear cells (PBMCs), collected when the disease was refractory, from a patient treated with antithyroid drugs. These TCRs come from a female donor with Graves disease.

The chain is built from TRBV3-1 and TRBJ2-7; 13 bases map to TRBD2. This CDR3 comprises 15 residues. The germline gives CDR1 LGHDT, CDR2 YNNKEL (reference sequence). With 3 bases clipped from V and 6 bases from J, the junction kept 5 bases outside the gene matches. The CDR3 coding sequence is TGTGCCAGCAGCCATGTGACTAGCGGGAGGCCCGAGCAGTACTTC. It specifies CASSHVTSGRPEQYF.

This clonotype was counted ten times or more. The V gene is TRBV12-3 or TRBV12-4, the J gene TRBJ1-2; no definite D call. The CDR3 is made up of 13 amino acids. The V end lost 3 bases, the J end lost 8 bases, and 13 bases lay between the germline ends. CDR3 DNA: TGTGCCAGCAGTTTCAATTACCAGAAAGGCTACACCTTC. As protein: CASSFNYQKGYTF.

This clonotype was picked up a small number of times. The V and J genes are TRBV6-1 and TRBJ1-5, with D perhaps matching TRBD1 (6 bases). Per the germline V gene, CDR1 is MNHNS and CDR2 is SASEGT. Trimming removed 6 bases at V and 0 bases at J, with 18 bases between. This CDR3 has 17 amino acids. The CDR3 bases are TGTGCCAGCAGCCCCTCAGGGGTCTACTCTAGCAATCAGCCCCAGCATTTT. Translating gives CASSPSGVYSSNQPQHF.

J is TRBJ1-1 and V is TRBV30; D is ambiguous. V shed 1 base and J shed 6 bases, with 15 bases lying between them. The CDR3 extends over 14 amino acids. From germline, CDR1 is GTSNPN and CDR2 SVGIG (reference sequence). CDR3: CAWSGGPFGAEAFF. The DNA for the CDR3 is TGTGCCTGGAGTGGAGGCCCTTTCGGGGCTGAAGCTTTCTTT.

This clonotype was recorded at least ten times. The chain has TRBV6-1 and TRBJ1-1, with 8 nucleotides matching TRBD1. J gave up 10 bases and V 5 bases, and 9 bases lay outside the gene matches. The length of the CDR3 is 13 residues. The germline V gene encodes CDR1 MNHNS and CDR2 SASEGT. The CDR3 loop is CASSILRDRPAFF. The CDR3 DNA reads as TGTGCCAGCAGTATCCTAAGGGACAGGCCAGCTTTCTTT.

This rearrangement joins TRBV28 to TRBJ1-1; TRBD1 matches 8 bases. CDR1 is MDHEN and CDR2 is SYDVKM in the germline V gene. With 10 bases clipped from V and 4 bases from J, the junction kept 5 bases outside the gene matches. The CDR3 spans 12 residues. The CDR3 region is CAIRTGPTEAFF. Written as DNA, the CDR3 is TGTGCCATCCGGACAGGGCCCACTGAAGCTTTCTTT. Variable domain in full (rest from reference TRBV28 and TRBJ1-1): DVKVTQSSRYLVKRTGEKVFLECVQDMDHENMFWYRQDPGLGLRLIYFSYDVKMKEKGDIPEGYSVSREKKERFSLILESASTNQTSMYLCAIRTGPTEAFFGQGTRLTVV.

The rearrangement joins TRBV20-1 to TRBJ1-2, with D perhaps TRBD1 (6 bases). CDR1 is DFQATT and CDR2 is SNEGSKA in the germline V gene (reference sequence). V lost 7 bases and J lost 4, with 19 bases in between. The CDR3 consists of 14 residues. CDR3 bases: TGCAGTGTAAGGAGCCGACAGGCACGCTATGGCTACACCTTC. Its translation is CSVRSRQARYGYTF.

The V gene is TRBV20-1, the J gene TRBJ1-2; D is possibly TRBD1 (5 bases). This CDR3 has 15 amino acids. Germline lookup yields CDR1 DFQATT and CDR2 SNEGSKA (reference sequence). Trimming took off 0 bases at V and 2 bases at J, with 13 bases between the two ends. The CDR3 protein is CSARERGRHNYGYTF. CDR3 DNA: TGCAGTGCTAGAGAGCGGGGCCGACACAACTATGGCTACACCTTC.

This chain connects TRBV10-3 to TRBJ2-7, with 9 bases that match TRBD1. Germline V gene data show CDR1 as ENHRY and CDR2 as SYGVKD. J gave up 4 bases and V 9 bases, and 10 bases lay outside the gene matches. This CDR3 spans 14 amino acids. CDR3 sequence reads: CAITSGTGNYEQYF. The CDR3 region has the DNA TGTGCCATTACCTCCGGGACAGGGAATTACGAGCAGTACTTC.

The chain combines TRBV3-1 with TRBJ1-2, with D perhaps TRBD1 (5 bases). Germline V gene lookup returns CDR1 LGHDT and CDR2 YNNKEL (reference sequence). Trimming left V 6 bases short and J 6 bases short, with 17 bases between. This CDR3 has 14 amino acids. CDR3 DNA sequence: TGTGCCAGCAGTCCTCCCTGGGGGACTCATGGCTACACCTTC. Residues: CASSPPWGTHGYTF.

The rearrangement joins TRBV12-3 or TRBV12-4 to TRBJ2-7, with D perhaps TRBD1 or TRBD2 (5 bases each). The V end lost 6 bases, the J end lost 0 bases, and 12 bases lay between the germline ends. This CDR3 contains 14 residues. The CDR3 here is CASRRDVSSYEQYF. CDR3 in DNA: TGTGCCAGCAGACGGGACGTAAGCTCCTACGAGCAGTACTTC.

The gene calls are TRBV29-1 and TRBJ1-1; D is undetermined. In germline, CDR1 is SQVTM, CDR2 ANQGSEA. This CDR3 comprises 12 residues. V was clipped by 4 bases and J by 7 bases, with 13 bases between them. In nucleotides, the CDR3 is TGCAGCGTTGTCTCCGGGAACGGTGAAGCTTTCTTT. Its translation: CSVVSGNGEAFF.

J is TRBJ2-4 and V is TRBV12-3 or TRBV12-4, with a tentative D call TRBD2 (5 bases). V was cut by 1 base and J by 3 bases, with 19 bases left in between. The CDR3 is 18 residues long. CDR3 in DNA: TGTGCCAGCAGTTTAGGAGGTCAGCGGATGTGTTTCAAAAACATTCAGTACTTC. Translating gives CASSLGGQRMCFKNIQYF.

The CDR3 loop reads CAITSGRGSGSYEQYF. CDR3 sequence (DNA): TGTGCCATCACCTCCGGCCGGGGGAGCGGGAGTTACGAGCAGTACTTC. The J gene is TRBJ2-7, the V gene TRBV27; 8 bases are a match to TRBD2. V shed 10 bases and J 4 bases; nucleotides not matched to a gene: 18. The CDR3 is 16 residues long. Germline V CDR1 and CDR2: MNHEY, SMNVEV (reference sequence).

The V call is TRBV29-1, the J call TRBJ1-6; unclear D gene. This CDR3 comprises 14 residues. The V end lost 3 bases, the J end lost 6 bases, and 12 bases lay between the germline ends. Germline-derived CDR1 and CDR2 are SQVTM and ANQGSEA. For the CDR3, the DNA is TGCAGCGTTGACCGCTTAGGCCCTAATTCACCCCTCCACTTT. Translated: CSVDRLGPNSPLHF.

V gene TRBV19 combines with J gene TRBJ2-5; the D gene is possibly TRBD2 (6 bases). V was shortened by 7 bases and J by 0 bases, with 12 bases between the two germline ends. Per germline, CDR1 LNHDA and CDR2 SQIVND (reference sequence). The CDR3 sequence is 14 residues long. This chain's CDR3 is CASTEGGHQETQYF. Written as DNA, the CDR3 is TGTGCCAGTACCGAGGGAGGCCACCAAGAGACCCAGTACTTC.

The chain carries TRBV12-3 or TRBV12-4 and TRBJ1-2; the match to TRBD1 covers 7 bases. V was pared by 6 bases and J by 8 bases, with 15 bases of the junction left unmatched. This CDR3 is 15 amino acids long. CDR3 DNA sequence: TGTGCCAGCAGCGACCCCATGGAGGGGGCGCGGGGCTACACCTTC. It is translated as CASSDPMEGARGYTF.

This sequence joins TRBV10-3 and TRBJ1-1, with 8 bases matching TRBD1. V lost 6 bases, J lost 3 bases, and 6 bases stayed unmatched. The CDR3 has 14 amino acids. Per the germline V gene, CDR1 is ENHRY and CDR2 is SYGVKD. CDR3 in DNA: TGTGCCATCAGGACCTCGACAGGGGACACTGAAGCTTTCTTT. Amino acid sequence: CAIRTSTGDTEAFF.

The V gene is TRBV29-1, the J gene TRBJ1-2, with TRBD1 identical over 8 bases. The CDR3 is 16 amino acids. Per the germline V gene, CDR1 is SQVTM and CDR2 is ANQGSEA. The trim removed 4 bases at V and 0 bases at J, leaving 10 bases unmatched. In DNA form, the CDR3 reads TGCAGCGTTGTCCCCCAGGGGGCACTATCTAACTATGGCTACACCTTC. It yields the protein CSVVPQGALSNYGYTF.

The chain combines TRBV20-1 with TRBJ2-1; 9 nucleotides align to TRBD2. CDR1 and CDR2 from the germline V gene are DFQATT and SNEGSKA (reference sequence). Trimming removed 2 bases from V and 4 bases from J; junction bases left unmatched: 6. The CDR3 has 15 amino acids. CDR3 coding DNA: TGCAGTGCTAGACCCCCGACTAGCGGTTACAATGAGCAGTTCTTC. Translating gives CSARPPTSGYNEQFF.

This clonotype was observed a handful of times. The rearrangement links TRBV20-1 to TRBJ1-4; 10 bases fit TRBD1. The junction had 9 bases not matched to a gene; V was cut back by 6 bases and J by 8 bases. This CDR3 has 14 residues. Germline loops: CDR1 DFQATT, CDR2 SNEGSKA (reference sequence). The CDR3 DNA reads as TGCAGTGCACCTGACAGGGGGCGGCGGGAAAAACTGTTTTTT. Its protein is CSAPDRGRREKLFF.

This chain links TRBV15 with TRBJ2-5; the D gene is possibly TRBD2 (7 bases). CDR3 length equals 18 residues. CDR1 is LNHNV and CDR2 is YYDKDF in the germline V gene (reference sequence). V dropped 1 base and J dropped 0 bases, with 18 bases sitting between them. The CDR3 loop reads CATSRGRGARTYQETQYF. CDR3 DNA sequence: TGTGCCACCAGCAGAGGACGGGGGGCCAGGACGTACCAAGAGACCCAGTACTTC.